The sequence of this T cell receptor (beta chain) was determined in a study of CD8 T cells in ankylosing spondylitis. Per the germline V gene, CDR1 is SGHRS and CDR2 is YFSETQ. Trimming pared 0 bases from V and 8 bases from J, leaving 22 bases between. The CDR3 consists of 17 residues. One entry per CDR3 protein results from TCRdb running MiXCR on the 5' RACE reads. In the table there are around 480,000 distinct CDR3 sequences, 15% to 20% of which are singletons. This clonotype was recorded a few times. Its antigen is unidentified. Study-wide points: In peripheral blood, disease-linked CD8+ clones occurred at relatively low frequencies. Seemingly distinctive of ankylosing spondylitis blood was a TCR beta motif formed by eight highly homologous variants.

Input material: blood, either unsorted or a sorted T cell fraction (not recorded which). The origin of this receptor is a male donor with ankylosing spondylitis. The V and J genes are TRBV5-1 and TRBJ2-3; D could derive from TRBD1 or TRBD2 (5 bases each). CDR3 DNA: TGCGCCAGCAGCTTGGGACAGTCGGGGCGCGAGTTAATTACGCAGTATTTT. Its protein is CASSLGQSGRELITQYF.